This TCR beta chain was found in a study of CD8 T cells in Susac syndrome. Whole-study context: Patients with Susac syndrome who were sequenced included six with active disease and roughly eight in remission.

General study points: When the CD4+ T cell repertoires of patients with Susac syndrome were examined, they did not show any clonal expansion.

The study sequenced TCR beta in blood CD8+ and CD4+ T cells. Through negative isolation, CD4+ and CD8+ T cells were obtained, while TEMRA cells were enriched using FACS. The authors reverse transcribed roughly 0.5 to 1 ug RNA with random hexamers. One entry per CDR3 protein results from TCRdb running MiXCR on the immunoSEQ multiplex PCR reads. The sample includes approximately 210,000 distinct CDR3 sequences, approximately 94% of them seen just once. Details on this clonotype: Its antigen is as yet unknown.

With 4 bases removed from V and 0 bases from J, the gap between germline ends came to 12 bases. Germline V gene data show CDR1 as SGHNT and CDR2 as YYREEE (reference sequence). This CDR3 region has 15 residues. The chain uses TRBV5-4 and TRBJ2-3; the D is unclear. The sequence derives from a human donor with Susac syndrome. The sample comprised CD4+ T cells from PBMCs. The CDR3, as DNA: TGTGCCAGCAGCCCCCTCGGGCCCAGCACAGATACGCAGTATTTT. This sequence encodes CASSPLGPSTDTQYF. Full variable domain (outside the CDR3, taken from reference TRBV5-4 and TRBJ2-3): ETGVTQSPTHLIKTRGQQVTLRCSSQSGHNTVSWYQQALGQGPQFIFQYYREEENGRGNFPPRFSGLQFPNYSSELNVNALELDDSALYLCASSPLGPSTDTQYFGPGTRLTVL.